These 24 T cell receptor beta chains came from one sample sequenced in a study of CD8 T cells in ankylosing spondylitis. One entry per CDR3 protein, called by TCRdb with MiXCR from the 5' RACE reads. This table has 220,000 or so distinct CDR3 sequences, more than 9% appearing once. Sequencing input: blood, either unsorted or a sorted T cell fraction (not recorded which). Every receptor here comes from a male donor with ankylosing spondylitis or in good health (not recorded which).

This clonotype has more than one count but fewer than ten. The chain is built from TRBV3-1 and TRBJ1-1, with unresolved D. The CDR3 length is 14 residues. Trimming removed 0 bases from V and 4 bases from J, with 9 bases in between. Germline CDR1 LGHDT, CDR2 YNNKEL (reference sequence). CDR3 in amino acids: CASSQDRVGTEAFF. The DNA of the CDR3 is TGTGCCAGCAGCCAAGATCGGGTCGGCACTGAAGCTTTCTTT.

This clonotype was found many times. DNA for the CDR3: TGTGCCAGCAGCCAAGATGCGGGGGCACGAGATACGCAGTATTTT. Protein product: CASSQDAGARDTQYF. The V gene is TRBV4-2, the J gene TRBJ2-3; a weak D match, TRBD2 (7 bases). CDR1 and CDR2 from the germline V gene are LGHNA and YNFKEQ. V shed 0 bases and J shed 5 bases, with 12 bases lying between them. The CDR3 consists of 15 residues.

V is TRBV5-6 and J is TRBJ1-1; D unclear. The CDR3 has 15 residues. Deletions cut 4 bases from V and 1 base from J, with 14 bases between. The germline gives CDR1 SGHDT, CDR2 YYEEEE. CDR3 sequence (DNA): TGTGCCAGCAGCCCAAATGCAGGCGGGAACACTGAAGCTTTCTTT. It encodes CASSPNAGGNTEAFF.

The V call is TRBV19, the J call TRBJ1-1; possibly TRBD1 for D (5 bases). This CDR3 region has 15 residues. The V and J ends lost 7 bases and 0 bases respectively, with 15 bases between them. Germline assignment: CDR1 LNHDA and CDR2 SQIVND (reference sequence). CDR3: CASMFRDRMNTEAFF. The CDR3 bases are TGTGCCAGTATGTTCAGGGATCGGATGAACACTGAAGCTTTCTTT.

In this sample, this clonotype turned up a few times. The chain carries TRBV25-1 and TRBJ1-1, with 8 bases fitting TRBD1. Per the germline V gene, CDR1 is MGHDK and CDR2 is SYGVNS. The CDR3 length is 14 residues. The V segment lost 4 bases and the J segment 2 bases; nucleotides outside the gene matches: 3. As DNA, the CDR3 is TGTGCCAGCAGTGTAGACAGGGGAAACACTGAAGCTTTCTTT. It encodes CASSVDRGNTEAFF.

This clonotype was observed at least ten times. J is TRBJ2-3 and V is TRBV5-1; the D call may be TRBD1 or TRBD2 (6 bases each). V lost 2 bases to trimming and J lost 3 bases, with 16 bases between them. Germline V gives CDR1 SGHRS, CDR2 YFSETQ. The CDR3 length is 16 residues. Here the CDR3 reads CASSLWSGAGTDTQYF. The CDR3 DNA follows: TGCGCCAGCAGCTTATGGTCGGGGGCAGGTACAGATACGCAGTATTTT.

This clonotype was detected many times. J is TRBJ2-7 and V is TRBV27, with unresolved D. The CDR3 spans 13 residues. Germline loops: CDR1 MNHEY, CDR2 SMNVEV (reference sequence). The V end was cut by 6 bases, the J end by 2 bases, with 11 bases between. CDR3 region: CASRARGAYEQYF. DNA of the CDR3: TGTGCCAGCAGGGCTAGAGGTGCCTACGAGCAGTACTTC.

This clonotype was counted at least ten times. The rearrangement uses TRBV12-3 or TRBV12-4 and TRBJ1-2; TRBD1 agrees at 11 bases. The CDR3 is 16 residues long. Losses at the gene ends were 5 bases for V and 5 bases for J; bases not matched to a gene: 10. The CDR3: CASSSGDRGFGYGYTF. In DNA, the CDR3 is TGTGCCAGCAGTAGCGGGGACAGGGGGTTCGGGTATGGCTACACCTTC.

This clonotype was seen many times. This chain links TRBV20-1 with TRBJ2-6; D not resolved. Germline CDR1 reads DFQATT; CDR2 reads SNEGSKA (reference sequence). V was cut by 5 bases and J by 4 bases, with 12 bases left in between. The CDR3 consists of 14 residues. CDR3 loop: CSAPRALGANVLTF. Written as DNA, the CDR3 is TGCAGTGCTCCCCGGGCGCTGGGGGCCAACGTCCTGACTTTC.

This clonotype was picked up many times. This chain uses TRBV5-1 with TRBJ2-7; 7 nucleotides match TRBD2. This CDR3 has 14 residues. CDR1 is SGHRS, CDR2 YFSETQ, per germline. V shed 4 bases, J shed 3 bases, and the junction held 7 bases outside the gene matches. The CDR3 coding sequence is TGCGCCAGCAGCCCTAGGGCGGGGGACTACGAGCAGTACTTC. As protein: CASSPRAGDYEQYF.

This clonotype was counted a few times. The chain has TRBV10-3 and TRBJ2-7; D is unresolved. V lost 3 bases and J 5 bases, leaving 5 bases between the germline ends. Germline CDR1 is ENHRY and CDR2 is SYGVKD. There are 11 residues in the CDR3. This CDR3 reads CAISDRNEQYF. In nucleotides, the CDR3 is TGTGCCATCAGTGATAGGAACGAGCAGTACTTC.

This clonotype has just a few counts. V usage is TRBV10-3 and J usage is TRBJ2-7; tentatively, D is TRBD1 (5 bases). CDR3 size: 12 residues. V lost 5 bases, J lost 4 bases, and 9 bases lay in between. CDR1 is ENHRY and CDR2 is SYGVKD in the germline V gene. The chain's CDR3 is CAISQGLYEQYF. DNA of the CDR3: TGTGCCATCAGTCAGGGCTTGTACGAGCAGTACTTC.

The chain links TRBV21-1 to TRBJ2-7; TRBD1, the table's D call, was not compared with the DNA. TRBV21-1 is assigned pseudogene status. The CDR3 sequence is 14 residues long. The CDR3 loop reads CASSKGAGVYEQYF. CDR3 sequence (DNA): TGTGCCAGCAGCAAAGGGGCAGGGGTCTACGAGCAGTACTTC.

V and J are TRBV7-6 and TRBJ2-2; the D gene could be TRBD1 or TRBD2 (5 bases each). CDR1 SGHVS and CDR2 FNYEAQ come from the germline V gene. Trimming took 2 bases from V and 5 from J, leaving 15 bases between them. This CDR3 spans 16 amino acids. Here the CDR3 DNA reads TGTGCCAGCAGCTTATCCATTATTGGGGGTACCGGGGAGCTGTTTTTT. This encodes CASSLSIIGGTGELFF.

This clonotype was observed a handful of times. The V gene is TRBV3-1, the J gene TRBJ2-2; 9 bases are shared with TRBD1. The trim removed 4 bases at V and 4 bases at J, leaving 4 bases unmatched. CDR1 LGHDT and CDR2 YNNKEL come from the germline V gene (reference sequence). The CDR3 runs 15 residues. CDR3 amino acids: CASSRGQGLTGELFF. The DNA for the CDR3 is TGTGCCAGCAGCCGGGGACAGGGTCTCACCGGGGAGCTGTTTTTT.

This sequence joins TRBV5-6 and TRBJ1-1; unclear D gene. Germline V gene lookup returns CDR1 SGHDT and CDR2 YYEEEE. The ends were cut back, 4 bases at V and 5 bases at J, with 21 bases in the middle. The CDR3 is made up of 16 amino acids. The CDR3 loop is CASSPDDGGLRTEAFF. The DNA of the CDR3 is TGTGCCAGCAGCCCGGACGACGGAGGACTTCGGACTGAAGCTTTCTTT.

The sample holds a few counts of this clonotype. The chain joins TRBV28 to TRBJ2-2, with D perhaps TRBD1 (5 bases). The CDR3 loop spans 14 amino acids. Germline V gene sequence: CDR1 MDHEN, CDR2 SYDVKM. V was cut by 7 bases and J by 4 bases, with 13 bases left in between. The CDR3 nucleotides are TGTGCCAGCATGCGACAGCCATCCACCGGGGAGCTGTTTTTT. This sequence encodes CASMRQPSTGELFF.

This clonotype was found many times. The chain links TRBV6-1 to TRBJ2-1; the D call may be TRBD1 or TRBD2 (6 bases each). Trimming shortened V by 6 bases and J by 8 bases, and 20 bases separated the two germline ends. Germline V gives CDR1 MNHNS, CDR2 SASEGT. This CDR3 has 15 amino acids. CDR3 protein: CASSFGGRGRDEQFF. CDR3 nucleotides: TGTGCCAGCAGCTTCGGGGGCAGGGGAAGGGATGAGCAGTTCTTC.

The gene calls are TRBV7-9 and TRBJ1-3; D remains unclear. Germline V gene data show CDR1 as SEHNR and CDR2 as FQNEAQ (reference sequence). This CDR3 is 16 amino acids long. The V gene lost 3 bases and the J gene lost 0 bases, with 12 bases spanning the gap. This CDR3 is CASSFEALGSGNTIYF. The CDR3 region has the DNA TGTGCCAGCAGCTTCGAGGCCTTGGGCTCTGGAAACACCATATATTTT.

This clonotype was found a few times. This chain connects TRBV5-1 to TRBJ2-5; 10 bases line up with TRBD2. V gave up 3 bases and J gave up 2 bases; unmatched junction bases: 4. CDR1 and CDR2 from the germline V gene are SGHRS and YFSETQ. The CDR3 sequence is 15 residues long. CDR3 in DNA: TGCGCCAGCAGCTCCGGACTAGCGGAACAAGAGACCCAGTACTTC. Its protein is CASSSGLAEQETQYF.

This clonotype was found many times. The genes are TRBV5-1 and TRBJ2-7; D could derive from TRBD1 or TRBD2 (7 bases each). This CDR3 comprises 15 residues. Germline V gene data show CDR1 as SGHRS and CDR2 as YFSETQ. Between the trimmed V and J ends, which lost 3 bases and 0 bases, there was a span of 13 bases. CDR3 sequence (DNA): TGCGCCAGCAGCTCTCAGGGGGGGAGCTCCTACGAGCAGTACTTC. Residues: CASSSQGGSSYEQYF.

This clonotype was counted many times. The chain uses TRBV20-1 and TRBJ2-7, with D possibly TRBD2 on 5 matching bases. Germline loops: CDR1 DFQATT, CDR2 SNEGSKA (reference sequence). The germline V and J ends were trimmed by 6 bases and 2 bases, with 17 bases remaining between them. CDR3 length: 14 amino acids. The CDR3 loop is CSAPPVEGAYEQYF. CDR3 in DNA: TGCAGTGCCCCGCCGGTTGAGGGCGCCTACGAGCAGTACTTC.

The chain recombines TRBV7-2 with TRBJ2-7; D not certain. V lost 1 base, J lost 3 bases, and 13 bases lay in between. The CDR3 runs to 15 residues. Germline loops: CDR1 SGHTA, CDR2 FQGNSA. This CDR3 reads CASSLEAASYYEQYF. The CDR3 nucleotides read TGTGCCAGCAGCTTAGAGGCTGCCTCCTACTACGAGCAGTACTTC.

This clonotype was detected many times. CDR3 nucleotide sequence: TGTGCCAGCAGACTAACAGGGGAGGATGGCTACACCTTC. As protein: CASRLTGEDGYTF. This chain uses TRBV7-2 with TRBJ1-2; 7 bases line up with TRBD1. V dropped 6 bases and J dropped 6; count of bases not matched to a gene: 7. From germline, CDR1 is SGHTA and CDR2 FQGNSA. CDR3 length: 13 amino acids.